Presented here are 15 T cell receptor beta chains from one specimen sequenced in a study of T cell changes during pregnancy in multiple sclerosis. Generated by immunoSEQ multiplex PCR, the TCRdb table keeps only in-frame clones and is missing some. The data show about 100,000 clones, about 90% seen once. The sequencing used peripheral blood, collected after pregnancy. All receptors come from a female donor with multiple sclerosis, enrolled in a pregnancy study.

V and J are TRBV5-6 and TRBJ2-7, with 7 bases fitting TRBD2. This CDR3 comprises 16 residues. Per the germline V gene, CDR1 is SGHDT and CDR2 is YYEEEE. V dropped 6 bases and J dropped 3; count of bases not matched to a gene: 15. CDR3 residues: CASTMGGGRIFYEQYF. CDR3 coding DNA: TGTGCCAGCACCATGGGCGGGGGACGGATATTCTACGAGCAGTACTTC. The full variable domain, its missing parts supplied by reference TRBV5-6 and TRBJ2-7, is DAGVTQSPTHLIKTRGQQVTLRCSPKSGHDTVSWYQQALGQGPQFIFQYYEEEERQRGNFPDRFSGHQFPNYSSELNVNALLLGDSALYLCASTMGGGRIFYEQYFGPGTRLTVT.

The chain joins TRBV2 to TRBJ1-2; D is possibly TRBD1 (5 bases). Germline V gives CDR1 SNHLY, CDR2 FYNNEI. The CDR3 is made up of 13 amino acids. V was cut by 8 bases and J by 6 bases, with 16 bases left in between. The CDR3 region has the DNA TGTGCCAGCCAGCGGGGGGATCTAAATGGCTACACCTTC. This sequence encodes CASQRGDLNGYTF. The full variable domain, rest sourced from reference TRBV2 and TRBJ1-2, is EPEVTQTPSHQVTQMGQEVILRCVPISNHLYFYWYRQILGQKVEFLVSFYNNEISEKSEIFDDQFSVERPDGSNFTLKIRSTKLEDSAMYFCASQRGDLNGYTFGSGTRLTVV.

The J gene is TRBJ2-7, the V gene TRBV28; 7 nucleotides line up with TRBD2. The length of the CDR3 is 17 residues. Germline V gene sequence: CDR1 MDHEN, CDR2 SYDVKM. The V and J ends lost 5 bases and 2 bases, in that order; junction bases with no gene match: 15. Here the CDR3 DNA reads TGTGCCAGCAGTAGAAGGGGTGCGGTAGCGGGCACCTACGAGCAGTACTTC. Its translation: CASSRRGAVAGTYEQYF.

The CDR3 sequence is CASSPRSKLSEQYF. The CDR3, as DNA: TGTGCCAGCAGCCCACGGAGTAAGTTAAGCGAGCAGTACTTC. The chain is built from TRBV6-5 and TRBJ2-7; the D is unclear. The CDR3 is 14 residues long. CDR1 and CDR2 from the germline V gene are MNHEY and SVGAGI. V was pared by 6 bases and J by 6 bases, with 18 bases between.

The chain combines TRBV4-2 with TRBJ2-7; D is undetermined. The germline V and J ends were trimmed by 0 bases and 0 bases, with 9 bases remaining between them. Germline CDR1 reads LGHNA; CDR2 reads YNFKEQ. This CDR3 has 15 residues. CDR3 in amino acids: CASSQETGYSYEQYF. CDR3 sequence (DNA): TGTGCCAGCAGCCAAGAGACTGGATACTCCTACGAGCAGTACTTC.

This chain links TRBV25-1 with TRBJ2-5; the D is unclear. Germline-derived CDR1 and CDR2 are MGHDK and SYGVNS. Trimming removed 5 bases at V and 1 base at J, with 11 bases between. This CDR3 comprises 14 residues. DNA for the CDR3: TGTGCCAGCAGTAACCGACTGGGCCAAGAGACCCAGTACTTC. It translates to CASSNRLGQETQYF. Looking up the rest from reference TRBV25-1 and TRBJ2-5 gives the full variable domain: EADIYQTPRYLVIGTGKKITLECSQTMGHDKMYWYQQDPGMELHLIHYSYGVNSTEKGDLSSESTVSRIRTEHFPLTLESARPSHTSQYLCASSNRLGQETQYFGPGTRLLVL.

The chain couples TRBV4-1 to TRBJ2-2; the match to TRBD1 covers 9 bases. The V and J ends lost 4 bases and 0 bases, in that order; junction bases with no gene match: 9. The CDR3 runs 18 residues. Germline V gene lookup returns CDR1 MGHRA and CDR2 YSYEKL. CDR3 sequence reads: CASSRGGQGMANTGELFF. The CDR3 nucleotides are TGCGCCAGCAGCCGCGGGGGACAGGGAATGGCGAACACCGGGGAGCTGTTTTTT.

The rearrangement uses TRBV27 and TRBJ1-5, with TRBD1 matching over 10 bases. The CDR3 sequence is 15 residues long. After removal of 3 bases from V and 4 bases from J, the junction contained 3 bases not matched to a gene. The germline CDR1 and CDR2 sequences are MNHEY and SMNVEV (reference sequence). The CDR3 sequence is CASSLGQGINQPQHF. In DNA, the CDR3 is TGTGCCAGCAGTTTGGGACAGGGGATAAATCAGCCCCAGCATTTT.

The V and J genes are TRBV9 and TRBJ1-4, with D possibly TRBD1 on 5 matching bases. V was cut by 2 bases and J by 3 bases, with 11 bases left in between. This CDR3 comprises 15 residues. CDR1 is SGDLS, CDR2 YYNGEE, per germline. In DNA form, the CDR3 reads TGTGCCAGCAGCGTGGCAGGGTGGGCTAATGAAAAACTGTTTTTT. This codes for CASSVAGWANEKLFF.

The V and J genes are TRBV9 and TRBJ2-3; D is ambiguous. V lost 4 bases, J lost 2 bases, and 8 bases lay in between. The CDR3 runs to 13 residues. In germline, CDR1 is SGDLS, CDR2 YYNGEE. Written as DNA, the CDR3 is TGTGCCAGCAGCACTTCTTACACAGATACGCAGTATTTT. Translation: CASSTSYTDTQYF.

This chain uses TRBV11-2 with TRBJ1-4, with D unclear. Germline V gives CDR1 SGHAT, CDR2 FQNNGV. V dropped 4 bases and J dropped 3 bases, with 12 bases sitting between them. This CDR3 contains 15 residues. The CDR3 loop is CASSSRPGANEKLFF. The CDR3, as DNA: TGTGCCAGCAGCTCGCGCCCTGGAGCTAATGAAAAACTGTTTTTT.

The gene calls are TRBV6-5 and TRBJ1-2; TRBD1 agrees at 7 bases. With 8 bases clipped from V and 8 bases from J, the junction kept 11 bases outside the gene matches. The CDR3 runs 13 residues. Germline CDR1 reads MNHEY; CDR2 reads SVGAGI. CDR3 coding DNA: TGTGCCAGCGCATGGGACAGCCTAGGGGGCTACACCTTC. This codes for CASAWDSLGGYTF.

The chain carries TRBV28 and TRBJ2-7; no reliable D call. V was trimmed by 3 bases and J by 4 bases, leaving 10 bases between them. The length of the CDR3 is 13 residues. CDR1 is MDHEN, CDR2 SYDVKM, per germline. The CDR3 spells CASSLLPGYEQYF. CDR3 sequence (DNA): TGTGCCAGCAGTTTGTTACCCGGGTACGAGCAGTACTTC.

The chain uses TRBV5-1 and TRBJ2-1; D remains ambiguous. Germline CDR1 is SGHRS and CDR2 is YFSETQ. CDR3 length: 15 amino acids. The V end was cut by 4 bases, the J end by 5 bases, with 16 bases between. CDR3 bases: TGCGCCAGCAGCCAACGAAGCACTAATCACAATGAGCAGTTCTTC. This translates into CASSQRSTNHNEQFF.

This chain links TRBV30 with TRBJ2-7; D is perhaps TRBD2 (6 bases). Germline CDR1 is GTSNPN and CDR2 is SVGIG (reference sequence). The CDR3 is 15 residues long. The V end was cut by 5 bases, the J end by 6 bases, with 23 bases between. The CDR3 bases are TGTGCCTGGGACAGCGGGTCTAGCGAGAGTTCCGAGCAGTACTTC. Residues: CAWDSGSSESSEQYF.